Described below is a single T cell receptor beta chain sequence and its context. Its matching antigen is unknown. Constant-region reverse primers amplified full-length variable regions, followed by semi-nested Nested Universal Primer A PCR. TCRdb re-called the 5' RACE reads through MiXCR, storing one row per CDR3 protein. The data contain about 43,000 distinct CDR3 sequences, around a fifth of them singletons. The germline CDR1 and CDR2 sequences are SGHRS and YFSETQ. This CDR3 comprises 15 residues. Trimming cost V 1 base and J 0 bases, with 8 bases left between them. Study conclusions and caveats: Tumor memory CD4+ T cell TCR gene usage was found to cluster with blood and lymph node memory CD4+ cells and with lymph node naive CD4+ cells. Tumor Tregs overlapped most with tumor, then blood, naive CD4+ cells. The larger cohort examined one V-J beta rearrangement, not whole repertoires.

Cells sorted as Tregs were CD4+, CD25+ and CD127-/low. Sequencing was performed on Tregs sorted from a lymph node. The V call is TRBV5-1, the J call TRBJ2-1, with D possibly TRBD2 on 5 matching bases. The receptor was derived from a female donor with breast cancer. The CDR3 DNA is TGCGCCAGCAGCTTGCGGGGTAGCTCCTACAATGAGCAGTTCTTC. Protein: CASSLRGSSYNEQFF.